This T cell receptor (beta chain) was captured in a study of patients and donors after allogeneic stem cell transplantation. TCRdb recomputed calls from the RT-PCR reads with MiXCR, one row per CDR3 protein. This sample has about 960,000 distinct CDR3 sequences, with 15% to 20% found just once. Between the trimmed V and J ends, which lost 5 bases and 5 bases, there was a span of 18 bases. The CDR3 covers 15 residues. CDR1 is SGHNT and CDR2 is YENEEA in the germline V gene. The chain couples TRBV11-3 to TRBJ1-2; possible D gene TRBD1, 5 bases. Sequenced material: blood, either unsorted or a sorted T cell fraction (not recorded which). The sequence was collected from a human donor who was either an allogeneic HSCT recipient or a stem cell or donor lymphocyte infusion donor (not recorded which). It is not recorded whose cells these are; they may come from a transplant donor. The CDR3 DNA sequence: TGTGCCAGCAGCGCCGGGGCGGTATCATGGTATGGCTACACCTTC. Translation gives CASSAGAVSWYGYTF.